A single sample is the source of the 23 T cell receptor beta chains below, sequenced in a study of beta chain features in type 1 diabetes. The isolated RNA, all of it, was reverse transcribed, so expressed TCRB transcripts were what got sequenced. The assay was immunoSEQ multiplex PCR, and TCRdb's table has in-frame clones only and misses some. The data show hundreds of thousands of clones, 9.5% to 11% seen once. Specimen: naive CD4+ T cells from blood. Receptor source: a woman aged 25-40 years in good health.

In this sample, this clone turned up a few times. This sequence joins TRBV7-2 and TRBJ2-7, with 7 bases identical to TRBD2. With V trimmed by 0 bases and J by 11 bases, 1 base remained unmatched. This CDR3 is built from 11 residues. CDR1 and CDR2 (germline): SGHTA, FQGNSA. Written as DNA, the CDR3 is TGTGCCAGCAGCTTAGCGGGGGGGAAGTACTTC. It specifies CASSLAGGKYF.

The V gene is TRBV7-9, the J gene TRBJ2-3, with D unclear. V lost 6 bases and J 1 base, leaving 11 bases between the germline ends. Germline V lookup: CDR1 SEHNR, CDR2 FQNEAQ (reference sequence). This CDR3 is built from 14 residues. The CDR3 here is CASSPPLGTDTQYF. CDR3 bases: TGTGCCAGCAGTCCACCGCTAGGCACAGATACGCAGTATTTT.

CDR3 coding DNA: TGTGCCAGCAGTTTGGTACAGGGTAGAAACCAAGAGACCCAGTACTTC. It yields the protein CASSLVQGRNQETQYF. This rearrangement joins TRBV28 to TRBJ2-5; D may be TRBD1 (6 bases). There are 16 residues in the CDR3. V lost 3 bases to trimming and J lost 0 bases, with 14 bases between them. Germline loops: CDR1 MDHEN, CDR2 SYDVKM.

This clone was found a few times. V is TRBV11-2 and J is TRBJ2-2; tentative D call: TRBD1 (6 bases). CDR3 length equals 15 residues. Per the germline V gene, CDR1 is SGHAT and CDR2 is FQNNGV. The V and J ends lost 5 bases and 4 bases respectively, with 14 bases between them. CDR3 nucleotide sequence: TGTGCCAGCAGCCCGACGGACAGACCCACCGGGGAGCTGTTTTTT. Translation gives CASSPTDRPTGELFF.

V usage is TRBV5-4 and J usage is TRBJ2-5; 8 bases are shared with TRBD1. CDR1 SGHNT and CDR2 YYREEE come from the germline V gene (reference sequence). V trimming: 3 bases; J trimming: 5 bases; junction bases outside the gene matches: 3. The CDR3 extends over 13 amino acids. The CDR3 here is CASSSYRGETQYF. The CDR3 DNA reads as TGTGCCAGCAGCTCGTACAGGGGGGAGACCCAGTACTTC. Variable domain in full (rest from reference TRBV5-4 and TRBJ2-5): ETGVTQSPTHLIKTRGQQVTLRCSSQSGHNTVSWYQQALGQGPQFIFQYYREEENGRGNFPPRFSGLQFPNYSSELNVNALELDDSALYLCASSSYRGETQYFGPGTRLLVL.

This clone was seen a handful of times. The rearrangement joins TRBV5-4 to TRBJ2-2; the D is unclear. The germline CDR1 and CDR2 sequences are SGHNT and YYREEE (reference sequence). Trimming removed 3 bases from V and 0 bases from J, with 6 bases in between. CDR3 length: 14 residues. The CDR3 nucleotides read TGTGCCAGCAGCTGGGCCGCGAACACCGGGGAGCTGTTTTTT. Encoded protein: CASSWAANTGELFF.

A few counts support this clone. The V call is TRBV29-1, the J call TRBJ2-3; a possible D gene is TRBD1 (6 bases). V lost 4 bases and J 0 bases, leaving 17 bases between the germline ends. Germline V gene lookup returns CDR1 SQVTM and CDR2 ANQGSEA. The CDR3 runs 16 residues. In DNA form, the CDR3 reads TGCAGCGTTGGTACAGGGCTTCTAGGGAGCACAGATACGCAGTATTTT. This sequence encodes CSVGTGLLGSTDTQYF.

This clone occurred a few times. The genes are TRBV6-1 and TRBJ1-5, with D uncertain. V lost 7 bases and J 1 base, leaving 11 bases between the germline ends. From germline, CDR1 is MNHNS and CDR2 SASEGT. The CDR3 spans 14 residues. The CDR3 is CASTKPGSNQPQHF. The CDR3 DNA reads TGTGCCAGCACTAAACCCGGGAGCAATCAGCCCCAGCATTTT.

This clone showed up just a few times. This chain uses TRBV28 with TRBJ1-5, with 10 bases lining up with TRBD1. J was trimmed by 4 bases and V by 2 bases; bases with no gene match: 5. CDR1 and CDR2 from the germline V gene are MDHEN and SYDVKM. The CDR3 is 16 amino acids. The CDR3 spells CASSLGGDRGNQPQHF. CDR3 DNA sequence: TGTGCCAGCAGTTTAGGTGGGGACAGGGGTAATCAGCCCCAGCATTTT.

In this sample, this clone turned up a few times. The genes are TRBV7-8 and TRBJ2-1; 9 nucleotides line up with TRBD2. Germline CDR1 SGHVS, CDR2 FQNEAQ. Trimming removed 1 base from V and 6 bases from J; junction bases left unmatched: 4. The CDR3 sequence is 15 residues long. In DNA form, the CDR3 reads TGTGCCAGCAGCTTAGGGGGCGGGAGGGCCAATGAGCAGTTCTTC. This gives the protein CASSLGGGRANEQFF.

The rearrangement joins TRBV4-3 to TRBJ1-2; possibly TRBD1 for D (5 bases). Trimming shortened V by 5 bases and J by 4 bases, and 20 bases separated the two germline ends. The CDR3 has 16 residues. Germline V lookup: CDR1 LGHNA, CDR2 YSLEER. For the CDR3, the DNA is TGCGCCAGCAGCTCCGCGGACAAGGGCCTTAGCTATGGCTACACCTTC. Translated: CASSSADKGLSYGYTF.

The chain uses TRBV11-2 and TRBJ2-7, with 7 bases identical to TRBD2. Germline trimming cut 3 bases from V and 2 bases from J; bases unmatched to any gene: 1. The CDR3 is 13 residues long. CDR1 and CDR2 from the germline V gene are SGHAT and FQNNGV. The CDR3 DNA follows: TGTGCCAGCAGCTTTGGGGGGGCCTACGAGCAGTACTTC. Protein product: CASSFGGAYEQYF.

This clone was counted between two and nine times. The V and J genes are TRBV18 and TRBJ2-2, with 9 bases fitting TRBD2. Germline values: CDR1 KGHSH, CDR2 LQKENI. V lost 2 bases and J lost 1; bases outside the gene matches: 8. The CDR3 covers 18 residues. The CDR3: CASSPMDRAGGNTGELFF. The CDR3 coding sequence is TGTGCCAGCTCACCAATGGACAGAGCGGGAGGGAACACCGGGGAGCTGTTTTTT.

The rearrangement joins TRBV16 to TRBJ2-1, with 11 bases identical to TRBD2. Germline assignment: CDR1 KGHSY and CDR2 FQNENV. V was pared by 4 bases and J by 3 bases, with 8 bases of the junction left unmatched. The CDR3 is made up of 17 amino acids. The CDR3 DNA reads as TGTGCCAGCAGCCCCGGGGAGACTAGCGGGGTCTACAATGAGCAGTTCTTC. This sequence encodes CASSPGETSGVYNEQFF.

This clone was picked up a small number of times. The gene calls are TRBV19 and TRBJ2-1, with D perhaps matching TRBD2 (5 bases). Germline CDR1 LNHDA, CDR2 SQIVND (reference sequence). This CDR3 has 14 amino acids. V dropped 6 bases and J dropped 8 bases, with 17 bases sitting between them. The CDR3 sequence: CASRVGELRDEQFF. CDR3 sequence (DNA): TGTGCCAGTAGAGTGGGAGAGTTGCGCGATGAGCAGTTCTTC.

The sample holds a few counts of this clone. The gene calls are TRBV2 and TRBJ2-7; D is unclear. The CDR3 totals 12 residues. Trimming left V 6 bases short and J 4 bases short, with 10 bases between. Per the germline V gene, CDR1 is SNHLY and CDR2 is FYNNEI. CDR3 nucleotide sequence: TGTGCCAGCAGGAACTTATATTACGAGCAGTACTTC. Protein: CASRNLYYEQYF.

This clone showed up just a few times. This chain joins TRBV5-1 and TRBJ1-1; D remains ambiguous. Germline V gives CDR1 SGHRS, CDR2 YFSETQ. Trimming removed 4 bases at V and 0 bases at J, with 7 bases between. The CDR3 loop spans 13 amino acids. CDR3 region: CASSPSVNTEAFF. In nucleotides, the CDR3 is TGCGCCAGCAGCCCCAGCGTGAACACTGAAGCTTTCTTT.

This chain connects TRBV5-1 to TRBJ2-1, with 13 bases matching TRBD2. The J segment lost 3 bases and the V segment lost 4 bases, leaving 1 base of the junction unmatched. The CDR3 is 15 amino acids. Germline loops: CDR1 SGHRS, CDR2 YFSETQ. In nucleotides, the CDR3 is TGCGCCAGCAGCCGGACTAGCGGGAGCTACAATGAGCAGTTCTTC. Translated: CASSRTSGSYNEQFF. Drawing the rest from reference TRBV5-1 and TRBJ2-1, the complete variable domain is KAGVTQTPRYLIKTRGQQVTLSCSPISGHRSVSWYQQTPGQGLQFLFEYFSETQRNKGNFPGRFSGRQFSNSRSEMNVSTLELGDSALYLCASSRTSGSYNEQFFGPGTRLTVL.

The gene calls are TRBV18 and TRBJ2-2; the D gene is possibly TRBD2 (6 bases). CDR3 length: 15 amino acids. The V gene's germline CDR1 is KGHSH and CDR2 LQKENI. Trimming left V 3 bases short and J 2 bases short, with 10 bases between. CDR3 loop: CASSPRDFNTGELFF. In DNA, the CDR3 is TGTGCCAGCTCACCCCGGGACTTCAACACCGGGGAGCTGTTTTTT.

The genes are TRBV7-2 and TRBJ2-5; D gene ambiguous. CDR1 is SGHTA and CDR2 is FQGNSA in the germline V gene. The CDR3 extends over 14 amino acids. With 1 base removed from V and 0 bases from J, the gap between germline ends came to 6 bases. CDR3 bases: TGTGCCAGCAGCTTAGGAGCCAACCAAGAGACCCAGTACTTC. It encodes CASSLGANQETQYF.

In its sample, this clone was seen once. The chain joins TRBV5-6 to TRBJ2-3; a weak D match, TRBD2 (5 bases). Deletions cut 2 bases from V and 0 bases from J, with 10 bases between. The CDR3 is made up of 15 amino acids. Germline-derived CDR1 and CDR2 are SGHDT and YYEEEE. Written as DNA, the CDR3 is TGTGCCAGCAGCTTTCGGACTCTCAGCACAGATACGCAGTATTTT. It yields the protein CASSFRTLSTDTQYF. Full variable domain (missing parts from reference TRBV5-6 and TRBJ2-3): DAGVTQSPTHLIKTRGQQVTLRCSPKSGHDTVSWYQQALGQGPQFIFQYYEEEERQRGNFPDRFSGHQFPNYSSELNVNALLLGDSALYLCASSFRTLSTDTQYFGPGTRLTVL.

CDR3 DNA: TGTGCCAGCATTCTGTTGGACACGGAGTTCTTC. As protein: CASILLDTEFF. V and J are TRBV27 and TRBJ2-1; the D gene is possibly TRBD1 (5 bases). CDR1 is MNHEY and CDR2 is SMNVEV in the germline V gene (reference sequence). The CDR3 sequence is 11 residues long. Trimming removed 7 bases at V and 14 bases at J, with 15 bases between.

V usage is TRBV27 and J usage is TRBJ2-5; D perhaps matches TRBD2 (6 bases). The ends were cut back, 3 bases at V and 5 bases at J, with 22 bases in the middle. CDR1 and CDR2 from the germline V gene are MNHEY and SMNVEV (reference sequence). The CDR3 spans 17 residues. In DNA, the CDR3 is TGTGCCAGCAGTTTCCGTATTTCGGGGGTTATGGGGGAGACCCAGTACTTC. Protein product: CASSFRISGVMGETQYF.